These 20 T cell receptor beta chains were all obtained from the same sample, sequenced in a study of control samples from healthy donors and cancer patients. TCRdb's copy holds only in-frame clones and misses some; the assay was immunoSEQ multiplex PCR. This sample has about 140,000 clones, with over 85% found just once. The sequencing input was blood. Receptor source: a man aged 25 to 40 in good health.

The gene calls are TRBV10-3 and TRBJ2-1; 10 nucleotides line up with TRBD2. The J segment lost 8 bases and the V segment lost 6 bases, leaving 13 bases of the junction unmatched. The CDR3 runs to 16 residues. CDR1 is ENHRY and CDR2 is SYGVKD in the germline V gene. In DNA, the CDR3 is TGTGCCATCAGCAAGGGAGCGGGAGGGAGTGTGGATGAGCAGTTCTTC. Protein sequence: CAISKGAGGSVDEQFF.

This clone was detected only once. CDR3: CASSWGHSYEQYF. DNA for the CDR3: TGTGCCAGCAGTTGGGGGCACTCCTACGAGCAGTACTTC. V is TRBV2 and J is TRBJ2-7; possible D gene TRBD1, 6 bases. The CDR3 contains 13 residues. CDR1 and CDR2 (germline): SNHLY, FYNNEI. V was trimmed by 5 bases and J by 0 bases, leaving 8 bases between them.

V is TRBV24-1 and J is TRBJ2-2, with TRBD2 matching over 8 bases. Germline V lookup: CDR1 KGHDR, CDR2 SFDVKD. V lost 9 bases, J lost 0 bases, and 14 bases stayed unmatched. The CDR3 length is 18 residues. Here the CDR3 reads CATCAGGFSDANTGELFF. The CDR3 DNA reads as TGTGCCACCTGCGCGGGGGGTTTCTCCGATGCGAACACCGGGGAGCTGTTTTTT.

This clone was seen just once. The CDR3 protein is CASKVGQHYEQYF. Written as DNA, the CDR3 is TGTGCCAGCAAAGTGGGGCAGCACTACGAGCAGTACTTC. This chain links TRBV2 with TRBJ2-7; D may be TRBD1 (5 bases). V was clipped by 7 bases and J by 3 bases, with 13 bases between them. The CDR3 consists of 13 residues. CDR1 is SNHLY, CDR2 FYNNEI, per germline.

J is TRBJ2-1 and V is TRBV5-1, with D tentatively TRBD2 (6 bases). The germline V and J ends were trimmed by 4 bases and 4 bases, with 12 bases remaining between them. The CDR3 covers 14 residues. Germline-derived CDR1 and CDR2 are SGHRS and YFSETQ. CDR3 loop: CASSREGGYNEQFF. CDR3 nucleotide sequence: TGCGCCAGCAGCCGAGAAGGAGGGTACAATGAGCAGTTCTTC.

The V and J genes are TRBV6-1 and TRBJ2-7; the D is unclear. The CDR3 spans 12 residues. V lost 1 base to trimming and J lost 7 bases, with 8 bases between them. Per the germline V gene, CDR1 is MNHNS and CDR2 is SASEGT. The chain's CDR3 is CASSEGVEEQYF. The DNA of the CDR3 is TGTGCCAGCAGTGAAGGGGTTGAGGAGCAGTACTTC.

This sequence joins TRBV28 and TRBJ1-1, with a tentative D call TRBD1 (6 bases). CDR3 length: 16 residues. Trimming removed 2 bases from V and 0 bases from J, with 13 bases in between. In germline, CDR1 is MDHEN, CDR2 SYDVKM. The CDR3 sequence is CASSLPGTPMNTEAFF. The CDR3 DNA is TGTGCCAGCAGTTTACCTGGGACACCCATGAACACTGAAGCTTTCTTT.

The chain links TRBV6-5 to TRBJ1-5; 8 bases are shared with TRBD1. Germline-derived CDR1 and CDR2 are MNHEY and SVGAGI. V was clipped by 8 bases and J by 7 bases; unmatched bases: 4. CDR3 length: 12 amino acids. As DNA, the CDR3 is TGTGCCAGCGCCACAGGGGGACAGCCCCAGCATTTT. This sequence encodes CASATGGQPQHF.

This clone was recorded only once. The J gene is TRBJ2-1, the V gene TRBV27; D gene uncertain. The CDR3 length is 13 residues. V was trimmed by 4 bases and J by 5 bases, leaving 9 bases between them. Germline V gene data show CDR1 as MNHEY and CDR2 as SMNVEV (reference sequence). The CDR3 spells CASSSQKDNEQFF. CDR3 DNA sequence: TGTGCCAGCAGTTCGCAGAAGGACAATGAGCAGTTCTTC.

The gene calls are TRBV2 and TRBJ1-6; TRBD1 is a possible D gene (5 bases). Trimming pared 6 bases from V and 7 bases from J, leaving 13 bases between. CDR1 is SNHLY and CDR2 is FYNNEI in the germline V gene. CDR3 size: 14 residues. This CDR3 reads CASRVWGSNSPLHF. The CDR3 DNA sequence: TGTGCCAGCAGGGTCTGGGGGAGCAATTCACCCCTCCACTTT.

J is TRBJ2-4 and V is TRBV5-6, with D perhaps matching TRBD2 (5 bases). The CDR3 is 14 residues long. V lost 1 base and J 2 bases, leaving 7 bases between the germline ends. Germline loops: CDR1 SGHDT, CDR2 YYEEEE. The DNA of the CDR3 is TGTGCCAGCAGCTTGCGAGGGTCCAAAAACATTCAGTACTTC. Protein product: CASSLRGSKNIQYF.

This sequence joins TRBV14 and TRBJ1-1; D call uncertain. The germline V and J ends were trimmed by 6 bases and 2 bases, with 13 bases remaining between them. The CDR3 covers 14 residues. Per germline, CDR1 SGHDN and CDR2 FVKESK. The CDR3 nucleotides read TGTGCCAGCAGACCAAGGACTCACAACACTGAAGCTTTCTTT. Its translation is CASRPRTHNTEAFF.

V is TRBV19 and J is TRBJ2-1; perhaps TRBD1 as D (6 bases). Per germline, CDR1 LNHDA and CDR2 SQIVND (reference sequence). The CDR3 is made up of 10 amino acids. Trimming removed 9 bases from V and 9 bases from J, with 9 bases in between. Here the CDR3 reads CASRGSEQFF. CDR3 DNA: TGTGCCAGCAGGGGCAGTGAGCAGTTCTTC. Supplemented by reference TRBV19 and TRBJ2-1, the full variable domain reads DGGITQSPKYLFRKEGQNVTLSCEQNLNHDAMYWYRQDPGQGLRLIYYSQIVNDFQKGDIAEGYSVSREKKESFPLTVTSAQKNPTAFYLCASRGSEQFFGPGTRLTVL.

Points on this clone: At one end, the junction sequence differs from germline, possibly due to a read error. In the same sample, other DNA sequences code for this CDR3. This rearrangement joins TRBV6-6 to TRBJ1-1; D unclear. This CDR3 contains 14 residues. Germline values: CDR1 MNHNY, CDR2 SVGAGI (reference sequence). CDR3 nucleotides: TGTGCCAGCAGTTCAATAGGGCAGAACGCTGAGGCTTTCTTT. Encoded protein: CASSSIGQNAEAFF.

This clone occurred once. V and J are TRBV6-6 and TRBJ2-1; the D is unclear. Trimming removed 7 bases at V and 4 bases at J, with 8 bases between. The V gene's germline CDR1 is MNHNY and CDR2 SVGAGI (reference sequence). The CDR3 length is 12 residues. CDR3 amino acids: CASKYGYNEQFF. The CDR3 DNA sequence: TGTGCCAGCAAATACGGGTACAATGAGCAGTTCTTC.

The V call is TRBV7-2, the J call TRBJ2-7; 13 positions match TRBD2. After removal of 3 bases from V and 6 bases from J, the junction contained 8 bases not matched to a gene. CDR1 and CDR2 from the germline V gene are SGHTA and FQGNSA. The CDR3 runs 16 residues. This CDR3 is CASSLEGLAGSREQYF. The CDR3 DNA reads as TGTGCCAGCAGCTTGGAGGGACTAGCGGGATCACGCGAGCAGTACTTC. Full variable domain (rest looked up from reference TRBV7-2 and TRBJ2-7): GAGVSQSPSNKVTEKGKDVELRCDPISGHTALYWYRQSLGQGLEFLIYFQGNSAPDKSGLPSDRFSAERTGGSVSTLTIQRTQQEDSAVYLCASSLEGLAGSREQYFGPGTRLTVT.

This sequence joins TRBV7-9 and TRBJ2-7, with 7 bases identical to TRBD1. The CDR3 spans 16 residues. Germline CDR1 SEHNR, CDR2 FQNEAQ (reference sequence). The J segment lost 7 bases and the V segment lost 2 bases, leaving 14 bases of the junction unmatched. The CDR3: CASSLSGPAGGFEQYF. In DNA, the CDR3 is TGTGCCAGCAGCTTATCCGGCCCGGCAGGGGGTTTTGAGCAGTACTTC.

This clone is a singleton in its sample. The chain is built from TRBV25-1 and TRBJ2-3, with 7 bases aligning to TRBD2. CDR3 size: 17 residues. Germline trimming cut 0 bases from V and 4 bases from J; bases unmatched to any gene: 10. Germline V gene lookup returns CDR1 MGHDK and CDR2 SYGVNS. Here the CDR3 DNA reads TGTGCCAGCAGTGAATACCGGATCGGGAGGAGGGCAGATACGCAGTATTTT. Translating gives CASSEYRIGRRADTQYF. The full variable domain, in which reference TRBV25-1 and TRBJ2-3 provide the parts outside the CDR3, is EADIYQTPRYLVIGTGKKITLECSQTMGHDKMYWYQQDPGMELHLIHYSYGVNSTEKGDLSSESTVSRIRTEHFPLTLESARPSHTSQYLCASSEYRIGRRADTQYFGPGTRLTVL.

This chain's CDR3 is CASSLSIGKGFSGNTIYF. The CDR3 region has the DNA TGTGCCAGCAGCTTAAGCATTGGAAAAGGGTTCTCTGGAAACACCATATATTTT. The chain employs TRBV7-9 and TRBJ1-3, with D uncertain. Germline CDR1 is SEHNR and CDR2 is FQNEAQ (reference sequence). CDR3 size: 18 residues. V was pared by 2 bases and J by 0 bases, with 17 bases between.

The rearrangement links TRBV5-5 to TRBJ1-2; TRBD1 agrees at 7 bases. CDR1 and CDR2 (germline): SGHKS, YYEKEE (reference sequence). The ends lost 4 bases at V and 4 bases at J; junction bases unmatched: 10. This CDR3 spans 15 amino acids. The CDR3 region has the DNA TGTGCCAGCAGCCCCGGGACAGCTGAGCTCTATGGCTACACCTTC. Translating it yields CASSPGTAELYGYTF.